This TCR beta chain emerged from a study of vaccination and CD4 T cells after COVID-19. Overall study: Overlapping spike peptides from SARS-CoV-2, HCoV-NL63, HCoV-OC43 and HCoV-229E served to stimulate the cells.

The ends were cut back, 4 bases at V and 5 bases at J, with 16 bases in the middle. This CDR3 has 15 residues. CDR1 and CDR2 from the germline V gene are SNHLY and FYNNEI. This clonotype is classed as large (0.1 to 1%). Its antigen is not identified. Regarding the study as a whole: Relatively small numbers of convalescent patients were studied, with no early post-infection timepoints included.

The sample's treatment: roughly ten-day PBMC culture with coronavirus spike peptide pools or control peptides (ViraFEST assay). Peptide pool stimulation in ViraFEST expanded antigen-specific T cells, whose TCRs were then sequenced. Half of the medium was exchanged for fresh IL-2 medium, first on day 3 and then on day 7. Cultured CD4+ T-cell DNA underwent Oncomine TCR Beta short-read sequencing. TCRdb independently ran MiXCR on the PCR reads; one entry per CDR3 protein. The sample has about 14,000 distinct CDR3 sequences; about 53% are singletons. This chain links TRBV2 with TRBJ2-3; D unclear. The TCR was taken from a human donor who had recovered from COVID-19. The source was CD4+ T cells from blood, cultured in vitro, collected before SARS-CoV-2 vaccination. The CDR3 DNA is TGTGCCAGCAGTGGAGTAGGGCCTAGTGGAGATACGCAGTATTTT. Translation: CASSGVGPSGDTQYF.